This TCR beta chain was found in a study of cytomegalovirus exposure and HLA in healthy donors. Study outcomes and limitations: Analyzed later, most CMV-associated TCR beta chains appeared HLA-restricted. Sequencing artifact likely explains a cluster of highly shared sequence variants.

The primer mix had 60 Vbeta and 13 Jbeta primers. Sequencing was performed with immunoSEQ multiplex PCR; in TCRdb, only in-frame clones are kept and a portion is missing. The table lists around 65,000 clones, over 75% of them singletons. Concerning this clone: Its specificity is not known.

CDR1 is SQVTM, CDR2 ANQGSEA, per germline. The CDR3 totals 14 residues. V dropped 6 bases and J dropped 4; count of bases not matched to a gene: 6. The sequence came from a woman in her 30s in good health and CMV-seronegative. Sequencing input: PBMCs. The chain uses TRBV29-1 and TRBJ1-2; 12 bases are a match to TRBD1. CDR3 nucleotides: TGCAGCGTAGGGACAGGGGGCGCCTTCTATGGCTACACCTTC. Translated: CSVGTGGAFYGYTF. Combining the CDR3 with reference TRBV29-1 and TRBJ1-2 gives the whole variable domain SAVISQKPSRDICQRGTSLTIQCQVDSQVTMMFWYRQQPGQSLTLIATANQGSEATYESGFVIDKFPISRPNLTFSTLTVSNMSPEDSSIYLCSVGTGGAFYGYTFGSGTRLTVV.